What follows are 21 T cell receptor beta chains derived from one specimen sequenced in a study of cytomegalovirus exposure and HLA in healthy donors. The PCR ran on 60 Vbeta and 13 Jbeta primers. Clones were sequenced by immunoSEQ multiplex PCR, and TCRdb holds only the in-frame ones, with some missing. The table records 63,000 or so clones, around 76% of them present only once. Specimen: PBMCs. Receptor source: a woman in her 30s in good health and CMV-seropositive.

V and J are TRBV29-1 and TRBJ2-1; tentatively, D is TRBD1 (6 bases). Germline V gene data show CDR1 as SQVTM and CDR2 as ANQGSEA. Trimming removed 4 bases from V and 2 bases from J, with 18 bases in between. This CDR3 region has 16 residues. The CDR3 nucleotides are TGCAGCGTTGGGAATTACGGGGACACAGCCTACAATGAGCAGTTCTTC. Amino acid sequence: CSVGNYGDTAYNEQFF.

The sample holds a few counts of this clone. The J gene is TRBJ2-5, the V gene TRBV5-4, with 8 bases identical to TRBD1. V was clipped by 4 bases and J by 5 bases; unmatched bases: 1. The CDR3 covers 12 residues. The germline gives CDR1 SGHNT, CDR2 YYREEE (reference sequence). The CDR3 region has the DNA TGTGCCAGCAGCCGGGACAGGGAGACCCAGTACTTC. It codes for CASSRDRETQYF.

A few counts support this clone. The CDR3 is CAWIPRTSDRGYEQYF. The CDR3 DNA follows: TGTGCCTGGATCCCCCGGACTAGCGATAGAGGTTACGAGCAGTACTTC. This chain links TRBV30 with TRBJ2-7, with 9 bases that match TRBD2. V lost 4 bases to trimming and J lost 4 bases; unmatched junction nucleotides: 14. This CDR3 is 16 amino acids long. The germline V gene encodes CDR1 GTSNPN and CDR2 SVGIG (reference sequence).

This clone came up a few times. DNA for the CDR3: TGTGCCAGCAGTTCGGGTACAGGATTTTTTCAAGAGACCCAGTACTTC. Its protein is CASSSGTGFFQETQYF. The chain employs TRBV6-6 and TRBJ2-5, with D maybe TRBD1 (5 bases). CDR1 is MNHNY and CDR2 is SVGAGI in the germline V gene (reference sequence). V was pared by 4 bases and J by 2 bases, with 17 bases between. There are 16 residues in the CDR3.

The rearrangement uses TRBV4-1 and TRBJ2-1, with TRBD2 matching 9 bases. This CDR3 has 16 amino acids. V gave up 0 bases and J gave up 6 bases; unmatched junction bases: 6. Germline lookup yields CDR1 MGHRA and CDR2 YSYEKL. The CDR3 DNA is TGCGCCAGCAGCCAAGAGGGGGCTAGCGGGACCAATGAGCAGTTCTTC. Translation: CASSQEGASGTNEQFF.

The chain has TRBV28 and TRBJ2-5, with 8 bases fitting TRBD2. The V gene's germline CDR1 is MDHEN and CDR2 SYDVKM. Trimming cost V 5 bases and J 9 bases; bases outside gene matches: 5. The CDR3 spans 12 residues. In nucleotides, the CDR3 is TGTGCCAGCAGTAGCGGGAGCGGGGCCCAGTACTTC. Amino acids: CASSSGSGAQYF.

The chain is built from TRBV29-1 and TRBJ2-1, with TRBD2 matching over 12 bases. After removal of 6 bases from V and 4 bases from J, the junction contained 4 bases not matched to a gene. The CDR3 is 14 amino acids. The germline CDR1 and CDR2 sequences are SQVTM and ANQGSEA. CDR3 protein: CSVETSGSYNEQFF. CDR3 bases: TGCAGCGTGGAGACTAGCGGGAGTTACAATGAGCAGTTCTTC.

V is TRBV29-1 and J is TRBJ1-1, with D maybe TRBD1 (6 bases). Germline V gives CDR1 SQVTM, CDR2 ANQGSEA. The CDR3 is 13 amino acids. The V and J ends lost 4 bases and 2 bases respectively, with 11 bases between them. The CDR3 DNA is TGCAGCGTTGCGGACAGAGCAAACACTGAAGCTTTCTTT. Its protein product is CSVADRANTEAFF.

This chain joins TRBV6-5 and TRBJ1-4; possibly TRBD1 for D (6 bases). The CDR3 runs to 15 residues. Per the germline V gene, CDR1 is MNHEY and CDR2 is SVGAGI. Trimming stripped 5 bases from V and 5 bases from J, with 15 bases between. This chain's CDR3 is CASSRQQGRNEKLFF. The CDR3 DNA reads TGTGCCAGCAGTCGGCAACAGGGTCGAAATGAAAAACTGTTTTTT.

CDR3 sequence reads: CAWSENQGQPQHF. The CDR3 nucleotides are TGTGCCTGGAGTGAGAACCAGGGACAGCCCCAGCATTTT. The genes are TRBV30 and TRBJ1-5; D is possibly TRBD1 (5 bases). V lost 1 base to trimming and J lost 7 bases, with 11 bases between them. CDR1 is GTSNPN, CDR2 SVGIG, per germline (reference sequence). The CDR3 consists of 13 residues.

This chain joins TRBV5-4 and TRBJ1-2; 7 nucleotides agree with TRBD1. The J segment lost 2 bases and the V segment lost 4 bases, leaving 2 bases of the junction unmatched. This CDR3 comprises 13 residues. Per the germline V gene, CDR1 is SGHNT and CDR2 is YYREEE (reference sequence). The CDR3 sequence is CASSQQGNYGYTF. Here the CDR3 DNA reads TGTGCCAGCAGCCAACAGGGGAACTATGGCTACACCTTC. Full variable domain (outside the CDR3, taken from reference TRBV5-4 and TRBJ1-2): ETGVTQSPTHLIKTRGQQVTLRCSSQSGHNTVSWYQQALGQGPQFIFQYYREEENGRGNFPPRFSGLQFPNYSSELNVNALELDDSALYLCASSQQGNYGYTFGSGTRLTVV.

This sequence joins TRBV5-1 and TRBJ2-5; TRBD1 aligns across 7 bases. Germline CDR1 and CDR2: SGHRS and YFSETQ. With 4 bases clipped from V and 5 bases from J, the junction kept 2 bases outside the gene matches. The CDR3 sequence is 12 residues long. CDR3: CASSPDRETQYF. The CDR3 region has the DNA TGCGCCAGCAGCCCGGACAGGGAGACCCAGTACTTC.

The rearrangement joins TRBV28 to TRBJ2-7, with a tentative D call TRBD1 (6 bases). Trimming took 4 bases from V and 0 from J, leaving 7 bases between them. Germline V gene lookup returns CDR1 MDHEN and CDR2 SYDVKM. This CDR3 comprises 13 residues. In DNA form, the CDR3 reads TGTGCCAGCAGTTCGGACAGCTCCTACGAGCAGTACTTC. Translation gives CASSSDSSYEQYF.

This chain connects TRBV30 to TRBJ2-7, with D uncertain. CDR1 and CDR2 (germline): GTSNPN, SVGIG (reference sequence). The V end was cut by 2 bases, the J end by 7 bases, with 9 bases between. This CDR3 has 11 residues. The CDR3 nucleotides are TGTGCCTGGAGTCTTTCTAAGGAGCAGTACTTC. Encoded protein: CAWSLSKEQYF.

The gene calls are TRBV18 and TRBJ2-5; 11 bases agree with TRBD2. J was trimmed by 4 bases and V by 3 bases; bases with no gene match: 1. The CDR3 is made up of 14 amino acids. The germline V gene has CDR1 KGHSH and CDR2 LQKENI. CDR3 nucleotides: TGTGCCAGCTCACCGACTAGCGGGACAGAGACCCAGTACTTC. Amino acid sequence: CASSPTSGTETQYF.

The chain recombines TRBV15 with TRBJ2-7; D uncertain. This CDR3 region has 14 residues. The ends were cut back, 1 base at V and 5 bases at J, with 12 bases in the middle. Germline CDR1 reads LNHNV; CDR2 reads YYDKDF (reference sequence). DNA for the CDR3: TGTGCCACCAGCAGAGGTAACCTTATAGACGAGCAGTACTTC. Protein: CATSRGNLIDEQYF.

This chain links TRBV11-2 with TRBJ2-5; 9 nucleotides align to TRBD2. This CDR3 spans 16 amino acids. Germline CDR1 and CDR2: SGHAT and FQNNGV. With 5 bases clipped from V and 1 base from J, the junction kept 8 bases outside the gene matches. Here the CDR3 reads CASSQPSGMGQETQYF. The CDR3 region has the DNA TGTGCCAGCAGCCAACCTAGCGGGATGGGCCAAGAGACCCAGTACTTC.

V is TRBV12-5 and J is TRBJ1-5; possible D gene TRBD1, 6 bases. The CDR3 extends over 14 amino acids. Between the trimmed V and J ends, which lost 5 bases and 2 bases, there was a span of 10 bases. Germline loops: CDR1 LGHNT, CDR2 FRNRAP. CDR3 in DNA: TGTGCTAGTGGTCCCTCAGGGGGCAATCAGCCCCAGCATTTT. Encoded protein: CASGPSGGNQPQHF.

The rearrangement joins TRBV19 to TRBJ1-2; TRBD1 matches 7 bases. Trimming cost V 7 bases and J 8 bases; bases outside gene matches: 4. Germline V lookup: CDR1 LNHDA, CDR2 SQIVND (reference sequence). The CDR3 loop spans 11 amino acids. CDR3 bases: TGTGCCAGTAAGACAGGGAACGGCTACACCTTC. Its protein is CASKTGNGYTF.

The chain employs TRBV20-1 and TRBJ2-7; tentatively, D is TRBD1 (5 bases). This CDR3 has 11 amino acids. Germline V lookup: CDR1 DFQATT, CDR2 SNEGSKA (reference sequence). V lost 5 bases and J 4 bases, leaving 9 bases between the germline ends. CDR3 sequence: CSAPQGYEQYF. The CDR3 nucleotides read TGCAGTGCTCCGCAGGGATACGAGCAGTACTTC.

The J gene is TRBJ1-5, the V gene TRBV30; D remains unclear. Germline lookup yields CDR1 GTSNPN and CDR2 SVGIG (reference sequence). V gave up 0 bases and J gave up 5 bases, with 20 bases separating them. This CDR3 region has 17 residues. This chain's CDR3 is CAWSVRYGQLHYQPQHF. The CDR3 DNA sequence: TGTGCCTGGAGTGTACGATATGGGCAGTTACATTATCAGCCCCAGCATTTT.